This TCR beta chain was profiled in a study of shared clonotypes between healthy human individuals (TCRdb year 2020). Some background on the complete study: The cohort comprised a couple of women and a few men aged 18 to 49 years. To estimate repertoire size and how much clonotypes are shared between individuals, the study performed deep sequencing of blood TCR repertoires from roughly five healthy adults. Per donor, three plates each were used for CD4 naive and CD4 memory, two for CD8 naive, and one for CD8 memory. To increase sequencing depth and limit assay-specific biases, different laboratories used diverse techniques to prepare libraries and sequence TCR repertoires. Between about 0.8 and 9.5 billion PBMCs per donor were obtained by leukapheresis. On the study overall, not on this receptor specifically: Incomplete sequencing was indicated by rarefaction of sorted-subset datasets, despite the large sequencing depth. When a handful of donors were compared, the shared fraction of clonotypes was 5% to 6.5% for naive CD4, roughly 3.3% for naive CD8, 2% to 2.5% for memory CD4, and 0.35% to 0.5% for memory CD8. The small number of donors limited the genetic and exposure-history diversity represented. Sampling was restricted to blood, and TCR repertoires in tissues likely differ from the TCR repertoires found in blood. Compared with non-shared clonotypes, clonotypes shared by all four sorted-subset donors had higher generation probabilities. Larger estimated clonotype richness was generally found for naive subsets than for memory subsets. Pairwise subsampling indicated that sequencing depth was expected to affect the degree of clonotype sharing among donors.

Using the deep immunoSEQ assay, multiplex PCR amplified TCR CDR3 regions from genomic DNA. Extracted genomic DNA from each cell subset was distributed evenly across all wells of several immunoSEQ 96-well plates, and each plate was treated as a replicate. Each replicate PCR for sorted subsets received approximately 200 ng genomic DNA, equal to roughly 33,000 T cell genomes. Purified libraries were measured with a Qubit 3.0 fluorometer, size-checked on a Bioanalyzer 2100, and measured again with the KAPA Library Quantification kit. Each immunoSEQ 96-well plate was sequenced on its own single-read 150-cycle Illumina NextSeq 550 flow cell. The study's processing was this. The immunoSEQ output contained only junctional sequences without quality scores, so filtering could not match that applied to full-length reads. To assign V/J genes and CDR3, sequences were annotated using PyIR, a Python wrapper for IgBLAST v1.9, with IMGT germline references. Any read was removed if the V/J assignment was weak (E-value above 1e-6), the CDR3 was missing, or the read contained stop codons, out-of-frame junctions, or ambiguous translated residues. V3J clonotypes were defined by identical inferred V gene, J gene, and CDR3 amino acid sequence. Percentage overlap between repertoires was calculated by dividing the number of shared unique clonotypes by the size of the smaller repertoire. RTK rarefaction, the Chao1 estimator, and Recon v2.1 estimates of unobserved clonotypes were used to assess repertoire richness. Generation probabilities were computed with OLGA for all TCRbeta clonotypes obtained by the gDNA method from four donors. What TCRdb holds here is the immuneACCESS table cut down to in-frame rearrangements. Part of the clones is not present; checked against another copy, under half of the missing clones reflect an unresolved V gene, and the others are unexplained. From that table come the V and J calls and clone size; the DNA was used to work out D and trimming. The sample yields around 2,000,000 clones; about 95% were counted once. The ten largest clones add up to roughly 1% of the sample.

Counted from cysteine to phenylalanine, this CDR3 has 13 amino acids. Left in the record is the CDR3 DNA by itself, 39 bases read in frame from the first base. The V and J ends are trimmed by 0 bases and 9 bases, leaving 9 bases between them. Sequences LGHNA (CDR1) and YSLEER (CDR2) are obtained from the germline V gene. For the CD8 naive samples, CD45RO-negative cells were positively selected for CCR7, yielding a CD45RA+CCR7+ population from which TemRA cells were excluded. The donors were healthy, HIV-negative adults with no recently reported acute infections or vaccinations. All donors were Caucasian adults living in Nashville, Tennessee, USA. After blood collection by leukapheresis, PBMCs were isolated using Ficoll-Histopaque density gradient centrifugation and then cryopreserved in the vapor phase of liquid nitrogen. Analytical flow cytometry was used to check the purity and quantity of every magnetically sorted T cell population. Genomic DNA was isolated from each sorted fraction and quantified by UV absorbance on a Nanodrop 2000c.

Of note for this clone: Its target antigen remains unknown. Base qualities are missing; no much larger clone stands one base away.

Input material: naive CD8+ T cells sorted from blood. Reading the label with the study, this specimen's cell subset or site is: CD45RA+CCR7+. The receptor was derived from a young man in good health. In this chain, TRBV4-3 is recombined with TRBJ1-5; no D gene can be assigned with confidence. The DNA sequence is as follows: TGCGCCAGCAGCCAAGAGACTAGGTGGCCCCAGCATTTT. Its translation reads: CASSQETRWPQHF.